What follows are 26 T cell receptor beta chains derived from one specimen sequenced in a study of T cell responses to AZD1222 COVID-19 vaccine. Only in-frame clones appear in the TCRdb table, and some are missing; sequencing was by immunoSEQ multiplex PCR. The sample lists 110,000 to 150,000 clones, about nine tenths occurring once. The specimen comprised peripheral blood, sampled on day 0 of AZD1222 vaccination. The receptors were gathered from an adult in good health.

This chain connects TRBV6-2 or TRBV6-3 to TRBJ2-3; 13 positions agree with TRBD2. The junction had 3 bases not matched to a gene; V was cut back by 2 bases and J by 4 bases. This CDR3 region has 16 residues. Germline V gene lookup returns CDR1 MNHEY and CDR2 SVGEGT. CDR3 nucleotide sequence: TGTGCCAGCAGTTACGGAACTAGCGGGAGGGCAGATACGCAGTATTTT. Translation gives CASSYGTSGRADTQYF.

V and J are TRBV10-3 and TRBJ1-5, with D possibly being TRBD1 (5 bases). Germline values: CDR1 ENHRY, CDR2 SYGVKD. The CDR3 loop spans 17 amino acids. V lost 1 base and J lost 2, with 15 bases in between. CDR3 DNA sequence: TGTGCCATCAGTGAGTGGCAGGGAGGGGAGGGCAATCAGCCCCAGCATTTT. Its translation: CAISEWQGGEGNQPQHF.

The chain has TRBV19 and TRBJ2-2; D is tentatively TRBD1 or TRBD2 (6 bases each). Germline V CDR1 and CDR2: LNHDA, SQIVND (reference sequence). CDR3 size: 16 residues. The DNA for the CDR3 is TGTGCTGAGGGGGAGGCGGGCCTATTAAACACCGGGGAGCTGTTTTTT. This sequence encodes CAEGEAGLLNTGELFF.

V and J are TRBV2 and TRBJ2-3; D not certain. The CDR3 consists of 11 residues. Trimming cost V 3 bases and J 14 bases, with 12 bases left between them. Per the germline V gene, CDR1 is SNHLY and CDR2 is FYNNEI. The CDR3 sequence is CASSESVPGYF. As DNA, the CDR3 is TGTGCCAGCAGTGAGTCGGTCCCGGGGTATTTT.

The CDR3 protein is CAWSLTGGVETQYF. The DNA for the CDR3 is TGTGCCTGGAGTTTGACAGGGGGCGTGGAGACCCAGTACTTC. This sequence joins TRBV30 and TRBJ2-5; 10 bases align to TRBD1. V lost 2 bases to trimming and J lost 5 bases; unmatched junction nucleotides: 5. The CDR3 contains 14 residues. Per germline, CDR1 GTSNPN and CDR2 SVGIG (reference sequence).

The chain has TRBV6-2 or TRBV6-3 and TRBJ2-2, with D perhaps TRBD1 or TRBD2 (5 bases each). The germline V gene has CDR1 MNHEY and CDR2 SVGEGT. The CDR3 extends over 15 amino acids. V was pared by 6 bases and J by 7 bases, with 18 bases between. The CDR3 loop reads CASSRHPSGGGELFF. The CDR3 DNA reads as TGTGCCAGCAGCCGCCACCCTTCTGGGGGCGGGGAGCTGTTTTTT.

CDR3 sequence reads: CASSPAFYYEQYF. CDR3 nucleotide sequence: TGTGCCAGCAGCCCCGCATTTTACTACGAGCAGTACTTC. This chain joins TRBV13 and TRBJ2-7; D call uncertain. CDR1 and CDR2 (germline): PRHDT, FYEKMQ (reference sequence). The CDR3 contains 13 residues. Trimming left V 5 bases short and J 3 bases short, with 11 bases between.

The chain's CDR3 is CASSLVAGAGTQYF. CDR3 coding DNA: TGCGCCAGCAGCTTGGTTGCGGGGGCAGGTACGCAGTATTTT. The chain recombines TRBV5-1 with TRBJ2-3; possible D gene TRBD2, 7 bases. Germline CDR1 SGHRS, CDR2 YFSETQ. The V gene lost 0 bases and the J gene lost 8 bases, with 13 bases spanning the gap. The CDR3 has 14 amino acids.

The V gene is TRBV7-9, the J gene TRBJ1-2, with D unclear. The V end lost 5 bases, the J end lost 5 bases, and 12 bases lay between the germline ends. Germline V gene lookup returns CDR1 SEHNR and CDR2 FQNEAQ (reference sequence). The CDR3 runs 13 residues. DNA for the CDR3: TGTGCCAGCAGCCCCAGTGGAGGTTATGGCTACACCTTC. The encoded protein is CASSPSGGYGYTF.

V gene TRBV28 combines with J gene TRBJ1-1; a weak D match, TRBD1 (6 bases). Germline V gives CDR1 MDHEN, CDR2 SYDVKM. CDR3 size: 15 residues. V lost 4 bases to trimming and J lost 6 bases, with 18 bases between them. CDR3 bases: TGTGCCAGCAGTTCTACGATCAGGGGTAGGGCTGAAGCTTTCTTT. This encodes CASSSTIRGRAEAFF.

The chain uses TRBV19 and TRBJ1-4, with D possibly being TRBD1 (5 bases). The CDR3 length is 15 residues. V lost 5 bases to trimming and J lost 4 bases, with 14 bases between them. Per the germline V gene, CDR1 is LNHDA and CDR2 is SQIVND (reference sequence). Here the CDR3 DNA reads TGTGCCAGTAGTCCTAAGACAGCTATTAATGAAAAACTGTTTTTT. It codes for CASSPKTAINEKLFF.

V is TRBV5-6 and J is TRBJ2-2; D might be TRBD1 (5 bases). Germline values: CDR1 SGHDT, CDR2 YYEEEE. V lost 3 bases and J 2 bases, leaving 14 bases between the germline ends. This CDR3 region has 16 residues. CDR3 sequence (DNA): TGTGCCAGCAGCTGGGTCGGACAATCCAACACCGGGGAGCTGTTTTTT. Translated, it gives CASSWVGQSNTGELFF.

The V call is TRBV12-3 or TRBV12-4, the J call TRBJ2-5, with D uncertain. The CDR3 is 11 residues long. Trimming cost V 7 bases and J 6 bases, with 9 bases left between them. This chain's CDR3 is CASTAQKTQYF. The CDR3 DNA follows: TGTGCCAGCACCGCGCAGAAGACCCAGTACTTC.

V and J are TRBV28 and TRBJ2-7; D is perhaps TRBD1 (5 bases). Germline V gene lookup returns CDR1 MDHEN and CDR2 SYDVKM. The CDR3 covers 14 residues. Between the trimmed V and J ends, which lost 5 bases and 2 bases, there was a span of 13 bases. CDR3 amino acids: CASSTRTRPYEQYF. DNA for the CDR3: TGTGCCAGCAGTACGAGGACACGGCCCTACGAGCAGTACTTC.

The chain joins TRBV2 to TRBJ2-7, with no clear D. Germline-derived CDR1 and CDR2 are SNHLY and FYNNEI. The CDR3 totals 12 residues. Trimming stripped 8 bases from V and 1 base from J, with 9 bases between. Here the CDR3 reads CASAQNSYEQYF. In nucleotides, the CDR3 is TGTGCCAGCGCCCAGAATTCCTACGAGCAGTACTTC.

The J gene is TRBJ1-4, the V gene TRBV28; 7 bases agree with TRBD1. This CDR3 has 16 residues. J was trimmed by 6 bases and V by 2 bases; bases with no gene match: 9. In germline, CDR1 is MDHEN, CDR2 SYDVKM. The CDR3 region has the DNA TGTGCCAGCAGTTTAAATGGCCAGGGGGTATATGAAAAACTGTTTTTT. Translated, it gives CASSLNGQGVYEKLFF.

The V and J genes are TRBV6-4 and TRBJ2-1, with TRBD2 matching 8 bases. The CDR3 contains 14 residues. Germline V gene lookup returns CDR1 MRHNA and CDR2 SNTAGT. The ends lost 4 bases at V and 6 bases at J; junction bases unmatched: 5. CDR3 sequence: CASSVERESNEQFF. CDR3 in DNA: TGTGCCAGCAGTGTAGAGCGGGAGAGCAATGAGCAGTTCTTC.

The rearrangement uses TRBV5-1 and TRBJ1-6; a possible D gene is TRBD1 (5 bases). Trimming stripped 0 bases from V and 6 bases from J, with 7 bases between. The germline gives CDR1 SGHRS, CDR2 YFSETQ. This CDR3 region has 14 residues. The DNA for the CDR3 is TGCGCCAGCAGCTTGGGTGGGGGTAATTCACCCCTCCACTTT. Its protein product is CASSLGGGNSPLHF.

V is TRBV5-4 and J is TRBJ2-7; TRBD2 might be the D (6 bases). The V end lost 4 bases, the J end lost 0 bases, and 14 bases lay between the germline ends. The CDR3 consists of 15 residues. The germline V gene encodes CDR1 SGHNT and CDR2 YYREEE (reference sequence). CDR3 region: CASSLGGKGSYEQYF. The CDR3 DNA is TGTGCCAGCAGCCTGGGCGGGAAAGGCTCCTACGAGCAGTACTTC.

The chain combines TRBV5-1 with TRBJ2-1, with 8 bases that match TRBD1. V lost 2 bases, J lost 5 bases, and 6 bases stayed unmatched. CDR3 length: 15 residues. CDR1 is SGHRS, CDR2 YFSETQ, per germline. Here the CDR3 DNA reads TGCGCCAGCAGCTTACAAGGACAGGGCAACAATGAGCAGTTCTTC. Its protein is CASSLQGQGNNEQFF.

The rearrangement links TRBV24-1 to TRBJ1-2, with 12 bases identical to TRBD1. The CDR3 totals 16 residues. Germline values: CDR1 KGHDR, CDR2 SFDVKD. The trim removed 4 bases at V and 7 bases at J, leaving 9 bases unmatched. Here the CDR3 reads CATSDPGTGGAGGYTF. The CDR3 DNA sequence: TGTGCCACCAGTGACCCCGGGACAGGGGGCGCGGGTGGCTACACCTTC.

The V gene is TRBV27, the J gene TRBJ2-5, with a weak D call TRBD2 (5 bases). The V gene lost 4 bases and the J gene lost 3 bases, with 12 bases spanning the gap. CDR1 is MNHEY, CDR2 SMNVEV, per germline (reference sequence). The CDR3 totals 14 residues. The CDR3: CASSSDSLEETQYF. The CDR3 DNA reads as TGTGCCAGCAGTTCGGACTCACTCGAAGAGACCCAGTACTTC.

This clone was detected only a few times. The chain employs TRBV7-2 and TRBJ1-5; 7 bases are shared with TRBD1. The CDR3 extends over 13 amino acids. Trimming took 3 bases from V and 7 from J; bases not matched to a gene: 3. The germline CDR1 and CDR2 sequences are SGHTA and FQGNSA. CDR3 nucleotide sequence: TGTGCCAGCAGCTTGGAGACAGGGCAGCCCCAGCATTTT. The encoded protein is CASSLETGQPQHF. Filled out from reference TRBV7-2 and TRBJ1-5, the complete variable domain reads GAGVSQSPSNKVTEKGKDVELRCDPISGHTALYWYRQSLGQGLEFLIYFQGNSAPDKSGLPSDRFSAERTGGSVSTLTIQRTQQEDSAVYLCASSLETGQPQHFGDGTRLSIL.

The V and J genes are TRBV2 and TRBJ1-1; D is unclear. This CDR3 region has 13 residues. Trimming stripped 6 bases from V and 1 base from J, with 9 bases between. CDR1 and CDR2 from the germline V gene are SNHLY and FYNNEI. DNA for the CDR3: TGTGCCAGCAGGCACGACAAGAACACTGAAGCTTTCTTT. Translation gives CASRHDKNTEAFF. Together with reference TRBV2 and TRBJ1-1, the CDR3 gives the full variable domain: EPEVTQTPSHQVTQMGQEVILRCVPISNHLYFYWYRQILGQKVEFLVSFYNNEISEKSEIFDDQFSVERPDGSNFTLKIRSTKLEDSAMYFCASRHDKNTEAFFGQGTRLTVV.

This chain links TRBV7-8 with TRBJ1-3; 8 positions agree with TRBD1. Trimming removed 2 bases from V and 5 bases from J; junction bases left unmatched: 8. This CDR3 has 16 amino acids. Germline V gene data show CDR1 as SGHVS and CDR2 as FQNEAQ. CDR3 residues: CASSLPKGDRRNTIYF. The CDR3 DNA is TGTGCCAGCAGCTTACCCAAAGGGGACAGGAGAAACACCATATATTTT. Using reference TRBV7-8 and TRBJ1-3 for the parts outside the CDR3, the full variable domain is GAGVSQSPRYKVAKRGQDVALRCDPISGHVSLFWYQQALGQGPEFLTYFQNEAQLDKSGLPSDRFFAERPEGSVSTLKIQRTQQEDSAVYLCASSLPKGDRRNTIYFGEGSWLTVV.

In its sample, this clone was seen once. The rearrangement uses TRBV5-3 and TRBJ2-3, with 12 nucleotides matching TRBD2. TRBV5-3 is an ORF; its function is uncertain. V shed 10 bases and J 11 bases; nucleotides not matched to a gene: 17. The CDR3 sequence is 15 residues long. The CDR3 nucleotides are TGTGCCCTCACCAGCGCGCTAGCGGGAGGGGGGGAGCAGTATTTT. Translated, it gives CALTSALAGGGEQYF.